This T cell receptor beta chain was found in a study of blood T cell repertoires in COVID-19. In the study overall: COVID-19 samples, acute and convalescent, were from the United States, Italy and Spain.

Per the study methods: Amplification from reference gene primers served as the basis for estimated nucleated cell counts. Produced via immunoSEQ multiplex PCR; TCRdb's table is partial and in-frame only. V, J and clone size derive from that table, while D and trimming were established from the DNA sequence. The sample records approximately 38,000 clones, about 79% being singletons. Per the germline V gene, CDR1 is SNHLY and CDR2 is FYNNEI. V was pared by 6 bases and J by 0 bases, with 14 bases between. The length of the CDR3 is 15 residues. The chain is built from TRBV2 and TRBJ2-5; TRBD1 might be the D (5 bases). The receptor was isolated from a human donor with acute or convalescent COVID-19. The donor label of this sample is uncertain. Sequencing was performed on peripheral blood. CDR3 protein: CASRERQTYQETQYF. The DNA for the CDR3 is TGTGCCAGCAGGGAACGACAGACGTACCAAGAGACCCAGTACTTC.